This TCR beta chain appears in the sequencing data of a study of PD-L1 blockade in urothelial cancer. On the study more broadly: Atezolizumab (1,200 mg intravenously every 3 weeks) began at some point between 2014 and 2016 for patients. Blood was evaluated 3 weeks (second dose) and 6 weeks after therapy began.

This CDR3 has 17 amino acids. Germline values: CDR1 KGHSH, CDR2 LQKENI. After removal of 0 bases from V and 4 bases from J, the junction contained 6 bases not matched to a gene. Time point given: pretreatment peripheral blood. Sequenced by immunoSEQ multiplex PCR; TCRdb stores in-frame clones only, minus some. The sample holds 40,000 to 60,000 clones, about four fifths seen once. The input for sequencing was PBMCs, taken around atezolizumab (anti-PD-L1) treatment. The chain recombines TRBV18 with TRBJ2-2; the match to TRBD2 covers 9 bases. This TCR came from a man between 70 and 80 years old with urothelial cancer. DNA of the CDR3: TGTGCCAGCTCACCACCGGATGTAGCGGGGGTCACCGGGGAGCTGTTTTTT. Translated, it gives CASSPPDVAGVTGELFF.